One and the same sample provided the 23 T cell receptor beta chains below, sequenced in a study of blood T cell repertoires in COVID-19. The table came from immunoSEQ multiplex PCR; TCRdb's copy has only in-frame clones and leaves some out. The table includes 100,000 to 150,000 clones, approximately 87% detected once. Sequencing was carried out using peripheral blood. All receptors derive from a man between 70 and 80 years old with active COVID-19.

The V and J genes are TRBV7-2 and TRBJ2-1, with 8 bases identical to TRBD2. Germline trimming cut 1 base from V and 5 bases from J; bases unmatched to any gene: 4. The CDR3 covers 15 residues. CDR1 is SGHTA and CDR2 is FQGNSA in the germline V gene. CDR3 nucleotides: TGTGCCAGCAGCTTAGGGCTAGCGGGCGACAATGAGCAGTTCTTC. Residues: CASSLGLAGDNEQFF. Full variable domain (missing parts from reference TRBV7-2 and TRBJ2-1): GAGVSQSPSNKVTEKGKDVELRCDPISGHTALYWYRQSLGQGLEFLIYFQGNSAPDKSGLPSDRFSAERTGGSVSTLTIQRTQQEDSAVYLCASSLGLAGDNEQFFGPGTRLTVL.

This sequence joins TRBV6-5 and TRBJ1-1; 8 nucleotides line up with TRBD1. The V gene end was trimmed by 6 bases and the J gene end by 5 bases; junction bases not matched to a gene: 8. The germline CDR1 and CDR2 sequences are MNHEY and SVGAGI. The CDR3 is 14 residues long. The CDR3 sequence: CASRHGQGGTEAFF. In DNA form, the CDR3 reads TGTGCCAGCAGACACGGACAGGGAGGGACTGAAGCTTTCTTT.

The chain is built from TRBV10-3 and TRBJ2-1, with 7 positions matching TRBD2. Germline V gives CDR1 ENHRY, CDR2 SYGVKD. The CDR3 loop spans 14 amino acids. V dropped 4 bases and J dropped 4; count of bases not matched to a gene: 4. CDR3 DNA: TGTGCCATCAGTGTAGCGGGCCGTTACAATGAGCAGTTCTTC. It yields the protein CAISVAGRYNEQFF.

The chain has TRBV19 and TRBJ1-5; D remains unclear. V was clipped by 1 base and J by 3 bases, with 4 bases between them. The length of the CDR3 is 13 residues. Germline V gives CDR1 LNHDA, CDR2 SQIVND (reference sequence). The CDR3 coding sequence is TGTGCCAGTAGTATAGGCGACAATCAGCCCCAGCATTTT. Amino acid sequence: CASSIGDNQPQHF. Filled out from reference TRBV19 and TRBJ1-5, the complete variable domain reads DGGITQSPKYLFRKEGQNVTLSCEQNLNHDAMYWYRQDPGQGLRLIYYSQIVNDFQKGDIAEGYSVSREKKESFPLTVTSAQKNPTAFYLCASSIGDNQPQHFGDGTRLSIL.

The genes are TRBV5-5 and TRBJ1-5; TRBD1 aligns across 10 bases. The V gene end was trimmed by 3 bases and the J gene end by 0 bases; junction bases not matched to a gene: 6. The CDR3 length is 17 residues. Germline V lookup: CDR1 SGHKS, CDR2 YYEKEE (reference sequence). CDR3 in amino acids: CASSSGQGVNSNQPQHF. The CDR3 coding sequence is TGTGCCAGCAGCTCCGGACAGGGGGTGAATAGCAATCAGCCCCAGCATTTT. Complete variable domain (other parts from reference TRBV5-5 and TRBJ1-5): DAGVTQSPTHLIKTRGQQVTLRCSPISGHKSVSWYQQVLGQGPQFIFQYYEKEERGRGNFPDRFSARQFPNYSSELNVNALLLGDSALYLCASSSGQGVNSNQPQHFGDGTRLSIL.

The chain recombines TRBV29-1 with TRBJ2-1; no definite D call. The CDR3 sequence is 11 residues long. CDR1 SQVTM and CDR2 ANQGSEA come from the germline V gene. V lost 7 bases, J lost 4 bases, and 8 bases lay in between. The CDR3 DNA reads TGCAGCGGGGCCTCTTACAATGAGCAGTTCTTC. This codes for CSGASYNEQFF.

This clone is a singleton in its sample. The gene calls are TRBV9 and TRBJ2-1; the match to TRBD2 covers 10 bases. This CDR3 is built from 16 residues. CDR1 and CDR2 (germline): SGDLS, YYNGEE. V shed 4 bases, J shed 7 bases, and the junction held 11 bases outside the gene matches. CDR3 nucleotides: TGTGCCAGCAGCCCCTCTGGCCTAGCGGGAGTAAATGAGCAGTTCTTC. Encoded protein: CASSPSGLAGVNEQFF.

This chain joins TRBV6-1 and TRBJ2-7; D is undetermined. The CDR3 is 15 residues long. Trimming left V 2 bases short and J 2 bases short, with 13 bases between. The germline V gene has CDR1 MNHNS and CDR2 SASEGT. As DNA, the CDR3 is TGTGCCAGCAGTGAAACCGGGTTGGGTCCCTACGAGCAGTACTTC. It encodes CASSETGLGPYEQYF.

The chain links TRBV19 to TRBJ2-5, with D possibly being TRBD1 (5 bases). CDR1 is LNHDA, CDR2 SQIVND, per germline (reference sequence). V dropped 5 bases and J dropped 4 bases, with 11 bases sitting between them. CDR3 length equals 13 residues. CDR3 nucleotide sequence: TGTGCCAGTAGTCCGGACATATTAGAGACCCAGTACTTC. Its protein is CASSPDILETQYF. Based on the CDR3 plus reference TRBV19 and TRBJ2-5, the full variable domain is DGGITQSPKYLFRKEGQNVTLSCEQNLNHDAMYWYRQDPGQGLRLIYYSQIVNDFQKGDIAEGYSVSREKKESFPLTVTSAQKNPTAFYLCASSPDILETQYFGPGTRLLVL.

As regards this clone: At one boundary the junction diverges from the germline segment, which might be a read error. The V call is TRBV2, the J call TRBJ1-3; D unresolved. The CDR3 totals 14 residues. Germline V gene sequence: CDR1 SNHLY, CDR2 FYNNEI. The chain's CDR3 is CASREGLSSSTIYF. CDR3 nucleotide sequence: TGTGCCAGCAGGGAAGGTCTGTCCTCTAGCACCATATATTTT.

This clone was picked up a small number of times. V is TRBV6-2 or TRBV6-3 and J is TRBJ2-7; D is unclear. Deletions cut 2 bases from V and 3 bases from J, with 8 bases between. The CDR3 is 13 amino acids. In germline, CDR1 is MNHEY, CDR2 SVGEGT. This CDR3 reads CASSYRQHYEQYF. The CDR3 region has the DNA TGTGCCAGCAGTTACCGACAACACTACGAGCAGTACTTC.

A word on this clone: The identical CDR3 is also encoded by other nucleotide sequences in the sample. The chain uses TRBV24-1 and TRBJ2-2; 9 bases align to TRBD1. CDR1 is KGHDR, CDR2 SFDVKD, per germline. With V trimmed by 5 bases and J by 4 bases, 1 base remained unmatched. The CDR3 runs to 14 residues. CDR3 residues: CATSGQGGTGELFF. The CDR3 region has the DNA TGTGCCACCAGTGGACAGGGGGGCACCGGGGAGCTGTTTTTT.

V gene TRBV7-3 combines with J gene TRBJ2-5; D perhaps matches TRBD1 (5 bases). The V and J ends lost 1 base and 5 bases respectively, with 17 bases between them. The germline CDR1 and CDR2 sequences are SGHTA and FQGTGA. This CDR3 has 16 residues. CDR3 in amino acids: CASSLMGQGGGETQYF. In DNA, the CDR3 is TGTGCCAGCAGCTTAATGGGCCAGGGTGGTGGGGAGACCCAGTACTTC.

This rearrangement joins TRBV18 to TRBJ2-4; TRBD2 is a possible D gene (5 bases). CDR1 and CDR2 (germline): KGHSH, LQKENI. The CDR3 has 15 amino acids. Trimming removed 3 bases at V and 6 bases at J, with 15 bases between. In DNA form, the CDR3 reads TGTGCCAGCTCACCGAGGGAGACCCAGCCAAACATTCAGTACTTC. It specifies CASSPRETQPNIQYF. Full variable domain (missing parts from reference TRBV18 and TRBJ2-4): NAGVMQNPRHLVRRRGQEARLRCSPMKGHSHVYWYRQLPEEGLKFMVYLQKENIIDESGMPKERFSAEFPKEGPSILRIQQVVRGDSAAYFCASSPRETQPNIQYFGAGTRLSVL.

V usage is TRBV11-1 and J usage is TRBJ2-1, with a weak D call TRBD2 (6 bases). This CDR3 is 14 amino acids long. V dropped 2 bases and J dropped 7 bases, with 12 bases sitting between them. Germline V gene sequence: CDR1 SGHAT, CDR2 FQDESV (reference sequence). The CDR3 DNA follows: TGTGCCAGCAGCTTATCCGGGAGAAGGAATGAGCAGTTCTTC. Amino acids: CASSLSGRRNEQFF.

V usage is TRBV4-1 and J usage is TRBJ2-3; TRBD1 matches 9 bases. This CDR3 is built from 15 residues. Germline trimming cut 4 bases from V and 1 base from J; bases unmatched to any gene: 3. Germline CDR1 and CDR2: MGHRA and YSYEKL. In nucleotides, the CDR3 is TGCGCCAGCAGCCTGGGACAGGGCCGCACAGATACGCAGTATTTT. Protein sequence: CASSLGQGRTDTQYF.

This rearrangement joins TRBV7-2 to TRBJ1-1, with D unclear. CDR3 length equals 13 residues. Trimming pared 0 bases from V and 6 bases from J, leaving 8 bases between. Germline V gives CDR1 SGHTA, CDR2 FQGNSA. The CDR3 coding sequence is TGTGCCAGCAGCTTAGCGCGAAACGCTGAAGCTTTCTTT. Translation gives CASSLARNAEAFF.

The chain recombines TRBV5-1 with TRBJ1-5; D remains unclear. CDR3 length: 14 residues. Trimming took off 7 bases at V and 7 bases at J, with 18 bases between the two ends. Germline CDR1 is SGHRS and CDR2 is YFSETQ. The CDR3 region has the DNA TGCGCCAGCCGCGCGGGAGTCGGAGAACAGCCCCAGCATTTT. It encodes CASRAGVGEQPQHF.

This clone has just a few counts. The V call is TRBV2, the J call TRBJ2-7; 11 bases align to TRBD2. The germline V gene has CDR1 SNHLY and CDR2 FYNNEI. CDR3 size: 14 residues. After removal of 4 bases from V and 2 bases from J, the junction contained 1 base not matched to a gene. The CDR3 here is CASSVTSGAYEQYF. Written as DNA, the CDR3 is TGTGCCAGCAGTGTGACTAGCGGGGCCTACGAGCAGTACTTC. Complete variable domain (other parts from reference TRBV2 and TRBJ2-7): EPEVTQTPSHQVTQMGQEVILRCVPISNHLYFYWYRQILGQKVEFLVSFYNNEISEKSEIFDDQFSVERPDGSNFTLKIRSTKLEDSAMYFCASSVTSGAYEQYFGPGTRLTVT.

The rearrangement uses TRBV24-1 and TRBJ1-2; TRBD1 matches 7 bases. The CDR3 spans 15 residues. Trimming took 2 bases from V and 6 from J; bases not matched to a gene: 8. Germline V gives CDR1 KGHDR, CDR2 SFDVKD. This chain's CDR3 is CATSDSPQGVDGYTF. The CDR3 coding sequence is TGTGCCACCAGTGATTCCCCGCAGGGGGTGGATGGCTACACCTTC.

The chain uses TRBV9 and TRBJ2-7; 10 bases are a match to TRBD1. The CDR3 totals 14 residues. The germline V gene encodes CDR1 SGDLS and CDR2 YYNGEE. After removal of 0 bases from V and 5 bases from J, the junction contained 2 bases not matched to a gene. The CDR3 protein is CASSVETGGNEQYF. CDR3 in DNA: TGTGCCAGCAGCGTAGAGACAGGGGGCAACGAGCAGTACTTC.

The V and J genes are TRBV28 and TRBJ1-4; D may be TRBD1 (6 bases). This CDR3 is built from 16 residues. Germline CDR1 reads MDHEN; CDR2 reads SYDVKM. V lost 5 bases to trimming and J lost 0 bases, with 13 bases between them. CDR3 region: CASSPGVGATNEKLFF. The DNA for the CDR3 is TGTGCCAGCAGTCCAGGGGTTGGGGCAACTAATGAAAAACTGTTTTTT.

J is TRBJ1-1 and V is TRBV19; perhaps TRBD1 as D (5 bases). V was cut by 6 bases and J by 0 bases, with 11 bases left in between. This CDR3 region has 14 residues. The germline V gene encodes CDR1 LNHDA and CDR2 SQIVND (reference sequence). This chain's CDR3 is CASSQGTMNTEAFF. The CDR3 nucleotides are TGTGCCAGTAGCCAGGGTACTATGAACACTGAAGCTTTCTTT. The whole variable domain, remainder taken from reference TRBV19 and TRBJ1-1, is DGGITQSPKYLFRKEGQNVTLSCEQNLNHDAMYWYRQDPGQGLRLIYYSQIVNDFQKGDIAEGYSVSREKKESFPLTVTSAQKNPTAFYLCASSQGTMNTEAFFGQGTRLTVV.